Described below is a single TCR beta chain sequence and its context. Its antigen is not known. Carbamazepine had induced Stevens-Johnson syndrome or toxic epidermal necrolysis in the sequenced donors. This specimen belongs to a study of T cells in severe cutaneous drug reactions. Study as a whole: Only probable or definite SJS/TEN or DRESS cases by RegiSCAR were enrolled. Patients in acute or recovery stage gave blister fluids/cells and PBMC. Study observations and caveats: Carbamazepine-induced Stevens-Johnson syndrome or toxic epidermal necrolysis patients showed strongly raised TRBV12-4, about 32% in blister cells and approximately 5.4% in PBMC.

Libraries were made by iRepertoire multiplex PCR with TCR subtype-specific primers for bulk and single-cell sequencing. TCRdb re-called the multiplex PCR reads and gives one entry per CDR3 protein, without DNA. The sample includes approximately 20,000 distinct CDR3 sequences. This CDR3 has 13 residues. Germline V gives CDR1 MNHNS, CDR2 SASEGT. The source of this sequence is a human donor with toxic epidermal necrolysis, a severe cutaneous drug reaction. The specimen sequenced was PBMCs. V usage is TRBV6-1 and J usage is TRBJ2-7. CDR3 loop: CASSEGGVYEQYF.